This T cell receptor (beta chain) was documented in a study of blood T cell repertoires in COVID-19. Study-wide context: The samples span acute and convalescent COVID-19 from the United States, Italy and Spain. The analysed material was cDNA or gDNA that came from T cells, B-cell-depleted T cells, or PBMCs.

The CDR3 covers 14 residues. The germline CDR1 and CDR2 sequences are SGHTA and FQGNSA. V was pared by 4 bases and J by 7 bases, with 13 bases between. In the original workflow: Amplifying reference gene primers gave estimates of nucleated cell counts. Libraries were prepared by immunoSEQ multiplex PCR; TCRdb keeps only in-frame clonotypes and omits some of them. The V and J calls and clone size come from that table; D and trimming were worked out from the DNA. The sample has about 39,000 clones; about four fifths are singletons. This clone was detected once. This chain uses TRBV7-2 with TRBJ2-2, with D perhaps matching TRBD2 (7 bases). The sample was peripheral blood. The clonotype originates from a man in his fifties or sixties in a cohort sampled during active COVID-19. The CDR3 here is CASSSSGGYGELFF. The CDR3 coding sequence is TGTGCCAGCAGCTCCTCGGGGGGCTACGGGGAGCTGTTTTTT. The complete variable domain, with remaining parts taken from reference TRBV7-2 and TRBJ2-2, reads GAGVSQSPSNKVTEKGKDVELRCDPISGHTALYWYRQSLGQGLEFLIYFQGNSAPDKSGLPSDRFSAERTGGSVSTLTIQRTQQEDSAVYLCASSSSGGYGELFFGEGSRLTVL.